The T cell receptor (beta chain) described here comes from a study of blood T cells in healthy people across ages. Study results and limitations: Fewer expanded clones and more diversity marked long-lived versus aged donors. Diversity was estimated from one million T cells, and these estimates were considered underestimates.

Remarks on this clonotype: The antigen is not known.

Ranging in age from about 6 to 95, the donors were healthy Caucasian individuals from Russia. Next came a second PCR, run for roughly 6 to 11 cycles, which used a sample-barcoded 5' primer along with a J-beta primer mix. TCRdb re-derived calls from the 5' RACE reads in MiXCR, one entry per CDR3 protein. The sample carries about 590,000 distinct CDR3 sequences, less than 35% recorded once. The sequenced sample was blood. The sequence derives from a woman older than 75 in good health.

The CDR3 DNA reads as TGTGCCAGCAGTTACAGGGGTTACGAGCGGTACTTC. The encoded protein is CASSYRGYERYF. V gene TRBV6-6 combines with J gene TRBJ2-5, with D possibly TRBD1 on 5 matching bases. The germline V gene encodes CDR1 MNHNY and CDR2 SVGAGI (reference sequence). V lost 2 bases to trimming and J lost 13 bases, with 14 bases between them. The CDR3 spans 12 residues.